This entry lists 23 T cell receptor beta chains sequenced from one sample in a study of blood T cells in healthy people across ages. Then a second PCR, running roughly 7 to 11 cycles, was carried out with a sample-barcoded 5' primer and a J-beta primer mix. From the 5' RACE reads, TCRdb called clonotypes with MiXCR, one entry per CDR3 protein. The sample yields some 710,000 distinct CDR3 sequences, 22% seen once. Sequencing used blood. The source is a man between 65 and 79 years old in good health.

The chain's CDR3 is CASSTGQAFSGNTIYF. CDR3 bases: TGCGCCAGCAGTACCGGACAGGCCTTCTCTGGAAACACCATATATTTT. This chain uses TRBV10-2 with TRBJ1-3, with TRBD1 matching over 7 bases. There are 16 residues in the CDR3. Germline CDR1 and CDR2: WSHSY and SAAADI. V lost 5 bases and J lost 0; bases outside the gene matches: 7.

This clonotype was detected a few times. V and J are TRBV20-1 and TRBJ2-3, with 9 bases identical to TRBD2. The CDR3 extends over 15 amino acids. V lost 6 bases to trimming and J lost 0 bases; unmatched junction nucleotides: 7. CDR1 and CDR2 from the germline V gene are DFQATT and SNEGSKA (reference sequence). For the CDR3, the DNA is TGCAGTGCCGGCGGTAGCGGGAGTAGCACAGATACGCAGTATTTT. Amino acid sequence: CSAGGSGSSTDTQYF.

The chain couples TRBV6-1 to TRBJ2-3; 7 bases match TRBD1. With 1 base clipped from V and 3 bases from J, the junction kept 13 bases outside the gene matches. The CDR3 length is 18 residues. Germline CDR1 reads MNHNS; CDR2 reads SASEGT. CDR3 sequence: CASSEGIRQGWWTDTQYF. The CDR3, as DNA: TGTGCCAGCAGTGAAGGGATCAGACAGGGATGGTGGACAGATACGCAGTATTTT.

In its sample, this clonotype was seen many times. The chain employs TRBV5-1 and TRBJ2-5; D unclear. The better agreement between TRBJ2-1 and the DNA end casts doubt on the J call. The CDR3 contains 13 residues. Germline loops: CDR1 SGHRS, CDR2 YFSETQ. For the CDR3, the DNA is TGCGCCAGCAGCTTGGAGTTAATGGATGAGCAGTTCTTC. Amino acid sequence: CASSLELMDEQFF.

The chain is built from TRBV28 and TRBJ1-3, with 9 bases identical to TRBD1. The CDR3 is 14 amino acids. Trimming cost V 6 bases and J 4 bases; bases outside gene matches: 4. Germline V gene sequence: CDR1 MDHEN, CDR2 SYDVKM. The CDR3 here is CASRTGGAGNTIYF. Written as DNA, the CDR3 is TGTGCCAGCAGAACAGGGGGCGCGGGAAACACCATATATTTT.

This clonotype came up a few times. The chain carries TRBV12-3 or TRBV12-4 and TRBJ1-2, with TRBD1 identical over 8 bases. V dropped 5 bases and J dropped 1; count of bases not matched to a gene: 6. This CDR3 comprises 15 residues. DNA of the CDR3: TGTGCCAGCAGTACCAGACAGGGGATTAACTATGGCTACACCTTC. Protein: CASSTRQGINYGYTF.

V and J are TRBV19 and TRBJ1-1; no clear D. Germline CDR1 is LNHDA and CDR2 is SQIVND (reference sequence). This CDR3 is 13 amino acids long. V lost 7 bases and J lost 4, with 13 bases in between. CDR3 coding DNA: TGTGCCAGTATAGGTAAGGGCAGCACTGAAGCTTTCTTT. It encodes CASIGKGSTEAFF.

The chain links TRBV6-5 to TRBJ1-2; TRBD1 agrees at 9 bases. Trimming removed 4 bases from V and 0 bases from J; junction bases left unmatched: 12. This CDR3 has 18 residues. CDR1 and CDR2 (germline): MNHEY, SVGAGI. In nucleotides, the CDR3 is TGTGCCAGCAGTTGCGGCCTGGGACAGGGAGGCCCTAACTATGGCTACACCTTC. Translating gives CASSCGLGQGGPNYGYTF.

This clonotype was counted at least ten times. The chain links TRBV5-1 to TRBJ1-2; D is possibly TRBD1 (6 bases). This CDR3 region has 13 residues. Germline CDR1 is SGHRS and CDR2 is YFSETQ. V shed 2 bases and J shed 4 bases, with 9 bases lying between them. In DNA, the CDR3 is TGCGCCAGCAGCTTTGAGGACAGCTATGGCTACACCTTC. It yields the protein CASSFEDSYGYTF.

The sample holds a few counts of this clonotype. The V and J genes are TRBV4-2 and TRBJ2-5; no definite D call. Looked up from germline, CDR1 is LGHNA and CDR2 is YNFKEQ. V lost 1 base and J lost 4, with 7 bases in between. The CDR3 extends over 13 amino acids. The CDR3 nucleotides read TGTGCCAGCAGCCAAGTGCTCACAGAGACCCAGTACTTC. As protein: CASSQVLTETQYF.

In its sample, this clonotype was seen a few times. This chain links TRBV12-5 with TRBJ2-3; D gene uncertain. V was cut by 1 base and J by 5 bases, with 10 bases left in between. Germline CDR1 reads LGHNT; CDR2 reads FRNRAP. There are 14 residues in the CDR3. CDR3 loop: CASGLDRLLDTQYF. DNA of the CDR3: TGTGCTAGTGGTTTGGACCGGCTTTTAGATACGCAGTATTTT.

This clonotype occurred a few times. This chain uses TRBV6-6 with TRBJ2-1, with 9 bases fitting TRBD1. The germline V gene encodes CDR1 MNHNY and CDR2 SVGAGI (reference sequence). V dropped 0 bases and J dropped 10; count of bases not matched to a gene: 7. The CDR3 consists of 15 residues. Here the CDR3 reads CASSYSLQGAGEQFF. CDR3 in DNA: TGTGCCAGCAGTTACTCGTTACAGGGGGCGGGAGAGCAGTTCTTC.

J is TRBJ2-1 and V is TRBV7-9; possibly TRBD1 or TRBD2 for D (5 bases each). Looked up from germline, CDR1 is SEHNR and CDR2 is FQNEAQ (reference sequence). V was trimmed by 1 base and J by 6 bases, leaving 13 bases between them. The CDR3 totals 15 residues. The CDR3, as DNA: TGTGCCAGCAGCTTAGATTGGGACCACGGCAATGAGCAGTTCTTC. This gives the protein CASSLDWDHGNEQFF.

Of note for this clonotype: One end of the junction is discordant with germline, which a read error may explain. V gene TRBV2 combines with J gene TRBJ2-6; D could derive from TRBD1 or TRBD2 (5 bases each). The V gene's germline CDR1 is SNHLY and CDR2 FYNNEI. The CDR3 is made up of 18 amino acids. CDR3 sequence reads: CTSSESSPGTLGANVLTF. CDR3 nucleotide sequence: TGTACCAGCAGTGAAAGTAGTCCAGGGACGTTGGGGGCCAACGTCCTGACTTTC.

This chain joins TRBV3-1 and TRBJ2-4, with D perhaps matching TRBD1 or TRBD2 (5 bases each). The germline V gene has CDR1 LGHDT and CDR2 YNNKEL (reference sequence). V was pared by 1 base and J by 0 bases, with 13 bases between. The CDR3 runs 17 residues. CDR3: CASSQALGDLAKNIQYF. CDR3 nucleotide sequence: TGTGCCAGCAGCCAAGCCCTAGGGGACCTAGCCAAAAACATTCAGTACTTC. The full variable domain, with the rest looked up from reference TRBV3-1 and TRBJ2-4, is DTAVSQTPKYLVTQMGNDKSIKCEQNLGHDTMYWYKQDSKKFLKIMFSYNNKELIINETVPNRFSPKSPDKAHLNLHINSLELGDSAVYFCASSQALGDLAKNIQYFGAGTRLSVL.

This clonotype was counted ten times or more. The rearrangement uses TRBV12-3 or TRBV12-4 and TRBJ2-3; 7 bases line up with TRBD2. The CDR3 covers 15 residues. V was pared by 2 bases and J by 3 bases, with 5 bases of the junction left unmatched. CDR3 region: CASSLSGGGTDTQYF. The CDR3 region has the DNA TGTGCCAGCAGTTTATCAGGCGGGGGAACAGATACGCAGTATTTT.

This clonotype has only a few counts. The chain combines TRBV11-2 with TRBJ1-6; D is unresolved. Trimming shortened V by 1 base and J by 0 bases, and 13 bases separated the two germline ends. This CDR3 spans 18 amino acids. Germline V gives CDR1 SGHAT, CDR2 FQNNGV. The CDR3: CASSLVQYRSSYNSPLHF. The CDR3 DNA follows: TGTGCCAGCAGCTTAGTTCAGTACCGCAGCTCCTATAATTCACCCCTCCACTTT. The variable domain in full, with the rest retrieved from reference TRBV11-2 and TRBJ1-6, is EAGVAQSPRYKIIEKRQSVAFWCNPISGHATLYWYQQILGQGPKLLIQFQNNGVVDDSQLPKDRFSAERLKGVDSTLKIQPAKLEDSAVYLCASSLVQYRSSYNSPLHFGNGTRLTVT.

This clonotype occurred many times. V usage is TRBV7-2 and J usage is TRBJ1-2; no definite D call. CDR1 and CDR2 (germline): SGHTA, FQGNSA. The CDR3 is made up of 13 amino acids. V was shortened by 0 bases and J by 6 bases, with 8 bases between the two germline ends. CDR3 DNA sequence: TGTGCCAGCAGCTTAGCCGTGTTCGATGGCTACACCTTC. Residues: CASSLAVFDGYTF.

The rearrangement joins TRBV28 to TRBJ1-5; possibly TRBD1 for D (5 bases). Germline lookup yields CDR1 MDHEN and CDR2 SYDVKM. V lost 4 bases, J lost 7 bases, and 14 bases lay in between. The CDR3 is made up of 14 amino acids. The DNA of the CDR3 is TGTGCCAGCAGTTCGGGGGGGTTCGAACAGCCCCAGCATTTT. It yields the protein CASSSGGFEQPQHF.

The rearrangement uses TRBV4-1 and TRBJ2-3; no clear D. Germline V gene lookup returns CDR1 MGHRA and CDR2 YSYEKL. Trimming took 2 bases from V and 8 from J, leaving 17 bases between them. The CDR3 runs to 15 residues. CDR3 in DNA: TGCGCCAGCAGCCAATCCGGAGTGGATGTGGGTACGCAGTATTTT. Its translation is CASSQSGVDVGTQYF.

This clonotype came up many times. This chain joins TRBV5-1 and TRBJ1-2, with 7 bases fitting TRBD1. CDR1 is SGHRS, CDR2 YFSETQ, per germline. V shed 4 bases and J 3 bases; nucleotides not matched to a gene: 3. The CDR3 is 13 amino acids. The CDR3 is CASSTGTDYGYTF. In DNA, the CDR3 is TGCGCCAGCAGCACCGGGACAGACTATGGCTACACCTTC.

By proportion, this clonotype is medium-sized (0.01 to 0.1%). V is TRBV7-2 and J is TRBJ2-1, with D perhaps TRBD1 or TRBD2 (5 bases each). The germline V and J ends were trimmed by 7 bases and 9 bases, with 19 bases remaining between them. Germline lookup yields CDR1 SGHTA and CDR2 FQGNSA. This CDR3 is built from 14 residues. CDR3 protein: CASTTQGPLSEQFF. The CDR3 nucleotides are TGTGCCAGCACCACGCAGGGACCTCTCAGTGAGCAGTTCTTC.

The rearrangement links TRBV6-5 to TRBJ1-4; D perhaps matches TRBD1 (6 bases). Trimming stripped 2 bases from V and 5 bases from J, with 15 bases between. The CDR3 has 16 residues. The germline V gene encodes CDR1 MNHEY and CDR2 SVGAGI. CDR3 nucleotides: TGTGCCAGCAGTTACGGCCAACTTACAGGGAATGAAAAACTGTTTTTT. Its protein product is CASSYGQLTGNEKLFF.